This entry features one T cell receptor (beta chain) sequence. As for treatment: some 20 received Ad26.COV2.S at low or high dose, single or two shots; 5 received placebo; per-sample allocation not given. Day 63 after the first vaccine or placebo injection was the time point for sampling. This specimen comes from a study of Ad26.COV2.S vaccination and SARS-CoV-2 variants. Study information: In the COV1001 trial, the donor was in the Ad26.COV2.S arm.

Clones were sequenced by immunoSEQ multiplex PCR, and TCRdb holds only the in-frame ones, with some missing. Among 350,000 to 450,000 clones listed, 80% to 95% were seen once. Sequenced material: peripheral blood, taken in a trial of Ad26.COV2.S vaccine versus placebo. The sequence was obtained from a person aged 18-65 years who received the Ad26.COV2.S COVID-19 vaccine or a placebo.

This CDR3 is CASSILAGGPGNEQFF. The CDR3 bases are TGTGCCAGTAGTATACTAGCGGGGGGGCCGGGGAATGAGCAGTTCTTC. J is TRBJ2-1 and V is TRBV19, with 12 bases lining up with TRBD2. Germline-derived CDR1 and CDR2 are LNHDA and SQIVND (reference sequence). The CDR3 totals 16 residues. J was trimmed by 7 bases and V by 2 bases; bases with no gene match: 6.